Detailed here is one TCR beta chain. The antigen is not known. This sample was included in a study of T cell responses to AZD1222 COVID-19 vaccine. Findings and caveats of the study: Donors were chiefly white British, with a greater number of females, and clonal diversity was perhaps underestimated.

The CDR3 is 14 residues long. The germline V gene encodes CDR1 SGHNT and CDR2 YYREEE (reference sequence). The junction had 6 bases not matched to a gene; V was cut back by 5 bases and J by 6 bases. Generated by immunoSEQ multiplex PCR, the TCRdb table keeps only in-frame clones and is missing some. The sample has more than 85,000 clones, almost 80% seen once; the top ten hold 20% to 25%. This receptor was taken from an adult in good health. This chain joins TRBV5-4 and TRBJ1-1; 11 nucleotides line up with TRBD1. Specimen: peripheral blood, collected on day 0 of AZD1222 vaccination. CDR3 loop: CASRGTGGSAEAFF. The CDR3 region has the DNA TGTGCCAGCAGGGGGACAGGGGGGAGTGCTGAAGCTTTCTTT.